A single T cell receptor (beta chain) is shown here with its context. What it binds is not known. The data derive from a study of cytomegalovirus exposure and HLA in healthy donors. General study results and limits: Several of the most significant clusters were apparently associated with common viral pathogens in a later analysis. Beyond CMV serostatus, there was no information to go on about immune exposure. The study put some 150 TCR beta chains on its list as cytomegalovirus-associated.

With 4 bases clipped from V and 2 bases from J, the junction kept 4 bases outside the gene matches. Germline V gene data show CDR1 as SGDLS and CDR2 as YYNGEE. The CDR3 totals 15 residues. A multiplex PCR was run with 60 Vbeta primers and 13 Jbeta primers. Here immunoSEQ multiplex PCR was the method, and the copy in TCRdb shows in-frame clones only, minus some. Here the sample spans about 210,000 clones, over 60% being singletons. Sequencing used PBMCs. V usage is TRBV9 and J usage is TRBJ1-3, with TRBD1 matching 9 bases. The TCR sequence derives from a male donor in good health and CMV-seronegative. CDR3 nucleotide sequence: TGTGCCAGCAGCCCCAACAGGGGGCCTGGAAACACCATATATTTT. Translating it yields CASSPNRGPGNTIYF.